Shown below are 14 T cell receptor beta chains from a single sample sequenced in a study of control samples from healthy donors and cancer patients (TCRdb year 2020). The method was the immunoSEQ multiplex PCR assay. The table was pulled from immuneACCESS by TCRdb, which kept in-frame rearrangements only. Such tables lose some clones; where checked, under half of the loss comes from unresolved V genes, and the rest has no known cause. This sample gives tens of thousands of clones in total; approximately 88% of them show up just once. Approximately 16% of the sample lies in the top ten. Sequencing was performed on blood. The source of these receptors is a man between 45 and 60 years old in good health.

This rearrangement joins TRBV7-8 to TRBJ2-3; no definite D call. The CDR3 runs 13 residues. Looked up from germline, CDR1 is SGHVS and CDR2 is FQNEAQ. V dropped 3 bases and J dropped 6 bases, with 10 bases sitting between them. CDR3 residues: CASSFSSLDTQYF. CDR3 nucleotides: TGTGCCAGCAGCTTCTCCAGTTTGGATACGCAGTATTTT.

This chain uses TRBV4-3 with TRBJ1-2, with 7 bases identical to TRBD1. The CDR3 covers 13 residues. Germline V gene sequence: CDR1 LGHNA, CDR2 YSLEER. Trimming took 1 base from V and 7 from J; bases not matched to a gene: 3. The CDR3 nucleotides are TGCGCCAGCAGCCAAGTGAGACAGGGTGGCTACACCTTC. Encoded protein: CASSQVRQGGYTF.

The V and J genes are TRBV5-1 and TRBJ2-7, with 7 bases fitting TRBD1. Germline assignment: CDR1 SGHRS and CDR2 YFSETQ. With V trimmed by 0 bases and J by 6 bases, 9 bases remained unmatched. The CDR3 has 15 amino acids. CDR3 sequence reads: CASSLGEGAKTEQYF. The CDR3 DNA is TGCGCCAGCAGCTTGGGTGAGGGGGCGAAGACCGAGCAGTACTTC.

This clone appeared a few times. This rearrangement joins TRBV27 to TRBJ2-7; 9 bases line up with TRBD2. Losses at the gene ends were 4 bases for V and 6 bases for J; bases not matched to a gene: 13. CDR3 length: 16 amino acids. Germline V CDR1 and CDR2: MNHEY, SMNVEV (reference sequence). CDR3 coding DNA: TGTGCCAGCAGTTCCCTCGGGACTAGCCCTAGTGGCGAGCAGTACTTC. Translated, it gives CASSSLGTSPSGEQYF.

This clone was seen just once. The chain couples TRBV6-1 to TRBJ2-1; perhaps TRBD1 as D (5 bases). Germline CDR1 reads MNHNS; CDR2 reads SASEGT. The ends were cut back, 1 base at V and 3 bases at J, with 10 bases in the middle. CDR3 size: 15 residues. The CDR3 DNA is TGTGCCAGCAGTGAAGGGCAGGGCCACTACAATGAGCAGTTCTTC. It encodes CASSEGQGHYNEQFF.

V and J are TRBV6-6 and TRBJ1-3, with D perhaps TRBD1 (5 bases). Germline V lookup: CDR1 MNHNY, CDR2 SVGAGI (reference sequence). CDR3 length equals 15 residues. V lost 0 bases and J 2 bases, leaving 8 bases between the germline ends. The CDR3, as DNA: TGTGCCAGCAGTTACTCTTCGGGGGCTGGAAACACCATATATTTT. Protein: CASSYSSGAGNTIYF.

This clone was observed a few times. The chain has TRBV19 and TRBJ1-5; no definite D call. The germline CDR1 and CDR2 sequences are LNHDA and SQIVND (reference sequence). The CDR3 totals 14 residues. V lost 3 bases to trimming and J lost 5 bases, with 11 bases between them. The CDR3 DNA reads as TGTGCCAGTAGTATTCCGGAACCGTATCAGCCCCAGCATTTT. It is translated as CASSIPEPYQPQHF.

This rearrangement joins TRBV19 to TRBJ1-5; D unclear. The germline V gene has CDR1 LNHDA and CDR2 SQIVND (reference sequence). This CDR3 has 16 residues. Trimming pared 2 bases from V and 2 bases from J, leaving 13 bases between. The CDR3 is CASSITPAGGNQPQHF. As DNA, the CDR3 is TGTGCCAGTAGTATAACCCCGGCTGGGGGCAATCAGCCCCAGCATTTT.

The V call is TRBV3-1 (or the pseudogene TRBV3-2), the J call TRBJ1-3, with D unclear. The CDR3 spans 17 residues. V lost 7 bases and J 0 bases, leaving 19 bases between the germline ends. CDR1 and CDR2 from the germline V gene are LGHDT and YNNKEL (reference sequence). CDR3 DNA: TGTGCCAGCACCCTAGGATGGCAGGTCGCCTCTGGAAACACCATATATTTT. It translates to CASTLGWQVASGNTIYF.

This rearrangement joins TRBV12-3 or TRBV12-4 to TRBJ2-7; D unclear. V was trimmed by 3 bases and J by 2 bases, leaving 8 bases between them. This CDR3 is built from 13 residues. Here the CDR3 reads CASSFTGTYEQYF. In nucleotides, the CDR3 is TGTGCCAGCAGTTTCACTGGCACCTACGAGCAGTACTTC.

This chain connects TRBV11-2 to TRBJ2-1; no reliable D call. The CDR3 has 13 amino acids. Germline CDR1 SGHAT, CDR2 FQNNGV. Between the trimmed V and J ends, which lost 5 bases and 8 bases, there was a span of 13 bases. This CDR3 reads CASSPPGPDEQFF. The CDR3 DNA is TGTGCCAGCAGCCCCCCTGGACCGGATGAGCAGTTCTTC.

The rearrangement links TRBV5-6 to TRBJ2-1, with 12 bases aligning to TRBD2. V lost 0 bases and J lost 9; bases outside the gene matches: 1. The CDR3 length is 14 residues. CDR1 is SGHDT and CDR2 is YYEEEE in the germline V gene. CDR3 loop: CASSLGLAGAEQFF. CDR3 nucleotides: TGTGCCAGCAGCTTGGGACTAGCGGGAGCTGAGCAGTTCTTC.

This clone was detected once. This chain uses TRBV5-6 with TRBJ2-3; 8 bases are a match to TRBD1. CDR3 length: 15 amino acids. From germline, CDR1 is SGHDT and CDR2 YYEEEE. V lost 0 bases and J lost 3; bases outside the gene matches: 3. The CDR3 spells CASSLGTGITDTQYF. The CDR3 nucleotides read TGTGCCAGCAGCTTGGGGACAGGGATTACAGATACGCAGTATTTT.

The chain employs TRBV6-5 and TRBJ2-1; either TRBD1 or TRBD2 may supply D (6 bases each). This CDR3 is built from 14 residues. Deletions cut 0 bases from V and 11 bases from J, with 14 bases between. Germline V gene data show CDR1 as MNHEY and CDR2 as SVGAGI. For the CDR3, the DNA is TGTGCCAGCAGTTACTCTAGGGGGGAGGTTAAGCAGTTCTTC. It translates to CASSYSRGEVKQFF.